This is a list of T cell receptor beta chains from one sample in a study of T cell responses to AZD1222 COVID-19 vaccine. Method: immunoSEQ multiplex PCR; TCRdb's copy keeps in-frame clones and lacks some. The sample comprises 120,000 or so clones, 84% of which are singletons, and around a quarter rests with the top ten. The material sequenced was peripheral blood, taken 28 days after the second AZD1222 dose. The receptors were sampled from an adult who received the AZD1222 COVID-19 vaccine. The CDR3 runs from the conserved cysteine through the conserved F or W. Fields, in order: V gene, CDR3 length, clone size, J gene, D gene, CDR3 protein, CDR3 DNA. The D gene is left open where the match is weak. The size entry is marked missing in some rows and otherwise reads once, few, many or a size class.

TRBV19,16,NA,TRBJ2-2,TRBD1,CASSIERGHNTGELFF,TGTGCCAGTAGTATTGAAAGGGGGCATAACACCGGGGAGCTGTTTTTT
TRBV3-1/TRBV3-2,13,NA,TRBJ1-6,NA,CASSQGGNSPLHF,TGTGCCAGCAGCCAGGGGGGAAATTCACCCCTCCACTTT
TRBV9,15,NA,TRBJ2-3,NA,CASSVRVEGADTQYF,TGTGCCAGCAGCGTACGGGTTGAGGGGGCAGATACGCAGTATTTT
TRBV5-1,14,few,TRBJ2-5,NA,CASSPRGAQETQYF,TGCGCCAGCAGCCCCCGCGGGGCCCAAGAGACCCAGTACTTC
TRBV2,16,few,TRBJ2-2,TRBD1,CASREPGQGNTGELFF,TGTGCCAGCCGGGAACCGGGACAGGGGAACACCGGGGAGCTGTTTTTT
TRBV19,15,NA,TRBJ1-5,NA,CASSFRGGSNQPQHF,TGTGCCAGTAGTTTCAGGGGAGGGAGCAATCAGCCCCAGCATTTT
TRBV6-2/TRBV6-3,14,NA,TRBJ1-6,TRBD1,CASSPATGFSPLHF,TGTGCCAGCAGCCCGGCGACAGGGTTTTCACCCCTCCACTTT
TRBV6-5,14,few,TRBJ2-7,NA,CASSYSTPTYEQYF,TGTGCCAGCAGTTACTCGACACCGACCTACGAGCAGTACTTC
TRBV19,13,NA,TRBJ2-5,TRBD1,CASPGGGQETQYF,TGTGCCAGCCCAGGGGGTGGCCAAGAGACCCAGTACTTC
TRBV20-1,17,NA,TRBJ2-1,NA,CSASVWQGGSTYNEQFF,TGCAGTGCTAGTGTCTGGCAGGGGGGGTCTACCTACAATGAGCAGTTCTTC